A selection of T cell receptor beta chains follows, all from one sample in a study of T cells in Graves' hyperthyroidism and ophthalmopathy. Each CDR3 protein gets one entry after TCRdb re-called the multiplex PCR reads with MiXCR. The sample carries a few hundred thousand distinct CDR3 sequences, about half recorded once. The sample comprised peripheral blood or thyroid tissue (not recorded which). Receptors were obtained from an adult woman with Graves' disease, either hyperthyroidism or ophthalmopathy (not recorded which). Each CDR3 is given with its conserved first and last residue. The D gene is left open where the match is weak. A clone size is listed for some rows: how often the clone was seen (once, few, many), or a class if it is expanded.

D gene	V gene	J gene	CDR3 length	clone size	CDR3 protein	CDR3 DNA
TRBD2	TRBV29-1	TRBJ2-5	15	-	CSVDGLAGEWETQYF	TGCAGCGTTGATGGACTAGCGGGAGAGTGGGAGACCCAGTACTTC
-	TRBV14	TRBJ2-7	17	many	CASSQDDGSGVVDEQYF	TGTGCCAGCAGCCAAGATGATGGGTCAGGGGTGGTCGACGAGCAGTACTTC
-	TRBV9	TRBJ2-2	15	-	CASSVARGHTGELFF	TGTGCCAGCAGCGTAGCGAGAGGTCACACCGGGGAGCTGTTTTTT
-	TRBV30	TRBJ2-7	11	many	CACGRTYEQYF	TGTGCCTGCGGGAGAACCTACGAGCAGTACTTC
-	TRBV7-6	TRBJ2-1	14	once	CASSLVVPSGEQFF	TGTGCCAGCAGCTTAGTTGTCCCGTCGGGTGAGCAGTTCTTC
TRBD1	TRBV20-1	TRBJ1-1	14	many	CSAREQGALTEAFF	TGCAGTGCTAGAGAACAGGGGGCTCTCACTGAAGCTTTCTTT
TRBD1	TRBV2	TRBJ2-2	15	-	CASSGQGFDTGELFF	TGTGCCAGCAGTGGACAGGGTTTCGACACCGGGGAGCTGTTTTTT
TRBD1	TRBV6-1	TRBJ2-6	16	-	CASSPTGGTGANVLTF	TGTGCCAGCAGTCCCACAGGGGGCACTGGCGCCAACGTCCTGACTTTC
TRBD1	TRBV7-9	TRBJ2-5	15	once	CASSLWGQPKETQYF	TGTGCCAGCAGTCTCTGGGGACAGCCTAAAGAGACCCAGTACTTC
TRBD1	TRBV6-1	TRBJ2-7	13	many	CASSDRTGYEQYF	TGTGCCAGCAGTGACCGGACAGGCTACGAGCAGTACTTC
-	TRBV2	TRBJ2-2	13	many	CASRAQWGGELFF	TGTGCCAGCAGAGCACAATGGGGCGGGGAGCTGTTTTTT
-	TRBV4-1	TRBJ1-5	14	many	CASSPPDNNQPQHF	TGCGCCAGCAGTCCCCCAGATAACAATCAGCCCCAGCATTTT
-	TRBV6-1	TRBJ2-7	15	few	CASRDPQLFSYEQYF	TGTGCCAGCAGGGACCCTCAGTTATTCTCCTACGAGCAGTACTTC
-	TRBV4-2	TRBJ2-2	14	many	CASSPVAGRGELFF	TGTGCCAGCAGCCCAGTCGCGGGGAGGGGGGAGCTGTTTTTT
-	TRBV5-1	TRBJ2-6	17	-	CASSPSGFDTGTYVLTF	TGCGCCAGCAGCCCGTCGGGGTTCGACACGGGGACCTACGTCCTGACTTTC
-	TRBV11-2	TRBJ2-2	13	many	CASSLESAGELFF	TGTGCCAGCAGCTTAGAATCGGCCGGGGAGCTGTTTTTT
-	TRBV10-3	TRBJ1-1	13	few	CASSLEPNTEAFF	TGTGCCAGCAGCTTAGAACCGAACACTGAAGCTTTCTTT
-	TRBV7-6	TRBJ1-2	13	-	CASSPRGARGYTF	TGTGCCAGCAGCCCGAGGGGGGCTCGCGGCTACACCTTC
-	TRBV7-9	TRBJ2-2	16	-	CASSLAALGVTGELFF	TGTGCCAGCAGCTTAGCGGCCTTGGGGGTAACCGGGGAGCTGTTTTTT
-	TRBV28	TRBJ1-1	17	-	CASSLYIGPGMNTEAFF	TGTGCCAGCAGTTTGTACATAGGGCCAGGGATGAACACTGAAGCTTTCTTT
-	TRBV2	TRBJ2-5	14	once	CARSRSAVLGTQYF	TGTGCCCGTAGCAGGTCTGCAGTCCTGGGGACCCAGTACTTC
-	TRBV4-1	TRBJ1-4	17	-	CASSLFEPGGANEKLFF	TGCGCCAGCAGCCTGTTTGAGCCGGGGGGGGCTAATGAAAAACTGTTTTTT
-	TRBV10-3	TRBJ1-6	16	once	CAISESIGQRNSPLHF	TGTGCCATCAGTGAGTCGATTGGTCAGAGGAATTCACCCCTCCACTTT
-	TRBV10-3	TRBJ2-7	20	-	CAISDVTASPPTAGKGEQYF	TGTGCCATCAGTGACGTGACGGCCAGCCCCCCCACTGCGGGAAAGGGGGAGCAGTACTTC
-	TRBV28	TRBJ1-1	15	-	CASSIGGTMNTEAFF	TGTGCCAGCAGTATTGGAGGTACCATGAACACTGAAGCTTTCTTT
-	TRBV5-1	TRBJ2-7	15	many	CASSLAWQRGYEQYF	TGCGCCAGCAGCTTGGCCTGGCAGAGGGGCTACGAGCAGTACTTC
-	TRBV10-3	TRBJ1-6	16	few	CAISGRTADYNSPLHF	TGTGCCATCAGTGGGCGGACAGCTGACTATAATTCACCCCTCCACTTT
-	TRBV15	TRBJ2-5	15	-	CATQESPQGRETQYF	TGTGCCACGCAGGAATCGCCCCAGGGGAGGGAGACCCAGTACTTC
TRBD1	TRBV2	TRBJ2-7	13	many	CASSRGRQGEQYF	TGTGCCAGCAGTAGGGGGCGGCAGGGCGAGCAGTACTTC
-	TRBV6-4	TRBJ1-4	15	-	CASSVLAGVGEKLFF	TGTGCCAGCAGTGTCTTAGCGGGAGTAGGAGAAAAACTGTTTTTT